This TCR beta chain stems from a study of CD4+ T cells in melanoma. This clone was recorded only once. Its antigen is unknown. The data were produced by immunoSEQ multiplex PCR, yet TCRdb's version contains in-frame clones alone and is incomplete. The table lists more than 15,000 clones, roughly four fifths of them singletons. The V gene end was trimmed by 5 bases and the J gene end by 4 bases; junction bases not matched to a gene: 4. This CDR3 is 16 amino acids long. In germline, CDR1 is SEHNR, CDR2 FQNEAQ (reference sequence). Study results and caveats: CD8+ T cell, macrophage and B cell function reportedly correlated with neoantigen-specific CD4+ T cells.

The chain is built from TRBV7-9 and TRBJ2-1; 14 bases map to TRBD2. The sequence derives from a human donor with melanoma. Sequencing was done on a sample of cells from a culture (not recorded whether cultured in vitro). DNA for the CDR3: TGTGCCAGCAGCACCCGGACTAGCGGGGGGTACAATGAGCAGTTCTTC. It is translated as CASSTRTSGGYNEQFF. Full variable domain (outside the CDR3, taken from reference TRBV7-9 and TRBJ2-1): DTGVSQNPRHKITKRGQNVTFRCDPISEHNRLYWYRQTLGQGPEFLTYFQNEAQLEKSRLLSDRFSAERPKGSFSTLEIQRTEQGDSAMYLCASSTRTSGGYNEQFFGPGTRLTVL.